The 24 T cell receptor beta chains given below trace back to one sample, sequenced in a study of beta chain features in type 1 diabetes. Since all of the isolated RNA was reverse transcribed, expressed TCRB transcripts were what got sequenced. TCRdb keeps only in-frame clones here, not all; method: immunoSEQ multiplex PCR. Of 900,000 or so clones listed, roughly 17% were seen once; the top ten hold around 0.02%. Sequenced material: naive CD4+ T cells from blood. The source of these receptors is a woman aged 18 to 35 in good health.

The chain employs TRBV15 and TRBJ2-4; TRBD2 might be the D (6 bases). The ends were cut back, 0 bases at V and 1 base at J, with 13 bases in the middle. This CDR3 region has 17 residues. From germline, CDR1 is LNHNV and CDR2 YYDKDF (reference sequence). CDR3 nucleotide sequence: TGTGCCACCAGCAGAGATGGGGGGACCCAGGCCAAAAACATTCAGTACTTC. Amino acids: CATSRDGGTQAKNIQYF.

The genes are TRBV15 and TRBJ2-2; tentatively, D is TRBD1 (5 bases). CDR3 length: 14 amino acids. Germline V gives CDR1 LNHNV, CDR2 YYDKDF (reference sequence). The germline V and J ends were trimmed by 9 bases and 3 bases, with 14 bases remaining between them. This chain's CDR3 is CATLKGSDTGELFF. CDR3 coding DNA: TGTGCCACTCTAAAGGGGTCAGACACCGGGGAGCTGTTTTTT.

The rearrangement joins TRBV10-3 to TRBJ2-3; 15 positions match TRBD2. The ends lost 6 bases at V and 2 bases at J; junction bases unmatched: 15. The CDR3 is 20 residues long. Germline loops: CDR1 ENHRY, CDR2 SYGVKD. CDR3 protein: CAIRPQPGLAGGPYTDTQYF. DNA of the CDR3: TGTGCCATCAGACCTCAGCCCGGACTAGCGGGAGGGCCCTACACAGATACGCAGTATTTT.

This clone was counted a few times. The gene calls are TRBV19 and TRBJ2-6; D not certain. The CDR3 has 16 amino acids. Trimming took off 0 bases at V and 1 base at J, with 7 bases between the two ends. Germline V gene sequence: CDR1 LNHDA, CDR2 SQIVND (reference sequence). In DNA form, the CDR3 reads TGTGCCAGTAGTATAGATCCTGGGTCTGGGGCCAACGTCCTGACTTTC. Encoded protein: CASSIDPGSGANVLTF.

This chain links TRBV9 with TRBJ2-2; 9 bases are a match to TRBD1. The CDR3 consists of 15 residues. The V and J ends lost 4 bases and 6 bases, in that order; junction bases with no gene match: 7. CDR1 and CDR2 (germline): SGDLS, YYNGEE. The CDR3 region is CASSYGTGRAGELFF. The CDR3 nucleotides read TGTGCCAGCAGCTATGGGACAGGGCGTGCCGGGGAGCTGTTTTTT.

The chain uses TRBV5-4 and TRBJ1-2; D uncertain. V dropped 4 bases and J dropped 8 bases, with 18 bases sitting between them. The CDR3 is 14 residues long. Germline CDR1 reads SGHNT; CDR2 reads YYREEE (reference sequence). CDR3 nucleotide sequence: TGTGCCAGCAGCATCTGGGGTGAAATCTACGGCTACACCTTC. Protein: CASSIWGEIYGYTF.

The chain carries TRBV15 and TRBJ2-3; 8 bases fit TRBD1. The CDR3 length is 15 residues. Germline CDR1 reads LNHNV; CDR2 reads YYDKDF (reference sequence). With 2 bases clipped from V and 2 bases from J, the junction kept 3 bases outside the gene matches. CDR3 residues: CATSRRQGNTDTQYF. CDR3 sequence (DNA): TGTGCCACCAGCAGAAGACAGGGGAACACAGATACGCAGTATTTT.

This chain links TRBV9 with TRBJ2-1; D possibly corresponds to TRBD2 (5 bases). V was pared by 4 bases and J by 2 bases, with 13 bases between. The CDR3 totals 15 residues. CDR1 is SGDLS, CDR2 YYNGEE, per germline. For the CDR3, the DNA is TGTGCCAGCAGCCCTAACACCGGGACCTACAATGAGCAGTTCTTC. Translated: CASSPNTGTYNEQFF.

This sequence joins TRBV28 and TRBJ2-7; D gene ambiguous. This CDR3 spans 11 amino acids. Looked up from germline, CDR1 is MDHEN and CDR2 is SYDVKM. Trimming removed 4 bases at V and 7 bases at J, with 8 bases between. CDR3 bases: TGTGCCAGCAGTTCGATACATGAGCAGTACTTC. Amino acids: CASSSIHEQYF. Using reference TRBV28 and TRBJ2-7 for the parts outside the CDR3, the full variable domain is DVKVTQSSRYLVKRTGEKVFLECVQDMDHENMFWYRQDPGLGLRLIYFSYDVKMKEKGDIPEGYSVSREKKERFSLILESASTNQTSMYLCASSSIHEQYFGPGTRLTVT.

The rearrangement uses TRBV19 and TRBJ1-2, with no clear D. Deletions cut 3 bases from V and 7 bases from J, with 6 bases between. This CDR3 is 11 amino acids long. The germline CDR1 and CDR2 sequences are LNHDA and SQIVND (reference sequence). The CDR3 is CASSIDRGYTF. The CDR3 DNA reads as TGTGCCAGTAGTATCGACCGTGGCTACACCTTC.

The chain couples TRBV19 to TRBJ1-5; 8 nucleotides match TRBD1. Trimming cost V 3 bases and J 7 bases; bases outside gene matches: 8. Germline V gene sequence: CDR1 LNHDA, CDR2 SQIVND (reference sequence). CDR3 length: 15 residues. CDR3 in amino acids: CASSIIGQGDQPQHF. The CDR3 coding sequence is TGTGCCAGTAGTATTATAGGACAGGGTGACCAGCCCCAGCATTTT.

The rearrangement joins TRBV19 to TRBJ1-1; TRBD1 aligns across 10 bases. The CDR3 totals 14 residues. Germline assignment: CDR1 LNHDA and CDR2 SQIVND (reference sequence). The junction had 3 bases not matched to a gene; V was cut back by 8 bases and J by 0 bases. The CDR3 bases are TGTGCCAGTGGACAGGGGGGAATGAACACTGAAGCTTTCTTT. Amino acid sequence: CASGQGGMNTEAFF.

The V and J genes are TRBV5-6 and TRBJ2-4; TRBD2 is a possible D gene (6 bases). V was cut by 1 base and J by 9 bases, with 17 bases left in between. This CDR3 has 15 amino acids. Germline V CDR1 and CDR2: SGHDT, YYEEEE. CDR3 DNA sequence: TGTGCCAGCAGCTTGTGGCGCGGGGAGTTGGGCATTCAGTACTTC. Translation: CASSLWRGELGIQYF.

This clone was detected a few times. The chain recombines TRBV7-8 with TRBJ2-7; D perhaps matches TRBD1 (5 bases). Germline lookup yields CDR1 SGHVS and CDR2 FQNEAQ. The length of the CDR3 is 15 residues. Trimming removed 5 bases from V and 4 bases from J, with 18 bases in between. This CDR3 reads CASSLGQGGWYEQYF. For the CDR3, the DNA is TGTGCCAGCAGCCTCGGGCAGGGTGGATGGTACGAGCAGTACTTC.

The chain links TRBV5-6 to TRBJ2-2; maybe TRBD2 (5 bases). The CDR3 has 15 residues. Germline CDR1 is SGHDT and CDR2 is YYEEEE. Deletions cut 2 bases from V and 5 bases from J, with 13 bases between. This CDR3 is CASSFAFRETGELFF. The CDR3 coding sequence is TGTGCCAGCAGCTTCGCCTTCCGGGAAACCGGGGAGCTGTTTTTT.

This chain connects TRBV7-9 to TRBJ2-5, with 11 positions matching TRBD1. The germline CDR1 and CDR2 sequences are SEHNR and FQNEAQ (reference sequence). The CDR3 spans 15 residues. V lost 4 bases and J lost 4; bases outside the gene matches: 5. The CDR3 coding sequence is TGTGCCAGCAGCTCACCGGACAGGGGGCCAGAGACCCAGTACTTC. Protein product: CASSSPDRGPETQYF.

V usage is TRBV2 and J usage is TRBJ2-3; D may be TRBD2 (5 bases). Trimming cost V 6 bases and J 3 bases, with 10 bases left between them. The CDR3 length is 13 residues. Germline values: CDR1 SNHLY, CDR2 FYNNEI. CDR3 sequence: CASRDWPTDTQYF. CDR3 bases: TGTGCCAGCAGGGACTGGCCGACAGATACGCAGTATTTT.

The genes are TRBV5-4 and TRBJ2-7; 9 nucleotides line up with TRBD1. Germline V gene sequence: CDR1 SGHNT, CDR2 YYREEE (reference sequence). The CDR3 contains 16 residues. Germline trimming cut 2 bases from V and 7 bases from J; bases unmatched to any gene: 13. The CDR3 nucleotides read TGTGCCAGCAGCTTACGGTTTGGGACAGGGTCTCGGGAGCAGTACTTC. Amino acid sequence: CASSLRFGTGSREQYF.

This clone showed up just a few times. The V and J genes are TRBV5-1 and TRBJ2-3; D is ambiguous. Germline loops: CDR1 SGHRS, CDR2 YFSETQ. V was clipped by 2 bases and J by 5 bases, with 12 bases between them. This CDR3 has 14 residues. The CDR3 here is CASSFTESKDTQYF. The CDR3 DNA sequence: TGCGCCAGCAGCTTTACGGAGTCCAAAGATACGCAGTATTTT.

The chain joins TRBV10-3 to TRBJ2-1, with 8 bases lining up with TRBD2. The CDR3 covers 14 residues. V was clipped by 7 bases and J by 5 bases; unmatched bases: 7. Germline V gives CDR1 ENHRY, CDR2 SYGVKD. CDR3 bases: TGTGCCATCAAGGGGGGGACTAGGGACAATGAGCAGTTCTTC. As protein: CAIKGGTRDNEQFF.

The V gene is TRBV27, the J gene TRBJ2-1; D is perhaps TRBD2 (5 bases). The CDR3 loop spans 15 amino acids. The V gene lost 2 bases and the J gene lost 4 bases, with 12 bases spanning the gap. CDR1 and CDR2 from the germline V gene are MNHEY and SMNVEV (reference sequence). The CDR3 region is CASSLELVAYNEQFF. The CDR3 bases are TGTGCCAGCAGTTTAGAACTAGTAGCTTACAATGAGCAGTTCTTC.

This clone was seen more than once but under ten times. The V call is TRBV9, the J call TRBJ2-2; D unresolved. Between the trimmed V and J ends, which lost 4 bases and 2 bases, there was a span of 9 bases. The CDR3 contains 14 residues. Germline loops: CDR1 SGDLS, CDR2 YYNGEE. CDR3 DNA sequence: TGTGCCAGCAGCCCTGGCGGCAACACCGGGGAGCTGTTTTTT. Amino acid sequence: CASSPGGNTGELFF.

The chain carries TRBV5-4 and TRBJ2-1, with D hard to call. The germline CDR1 and CDR2 sequences are SGHNT and YYREEE (reference sequence). The V and J ends lost 4 bases and 2 bases respectively, with 10 bases between them. This CDR3 spans 14 amino acids. This chain's CDR3 is CASSIWAAYNEQFF. In DNA form, the CDR3 reads TGTGCCAGCAGCATTTGGGCAGCCTACAATGAGCAGTTCTTC. Supplemented by reference TRBV5-4 and TRBJ2-1, the full variable domain reads ETGVTQSPTHLIKTRGQQVTLRCSSQSGHNTVSWYQQALGQGPQFIFQYYREEENGRGNFPPRFSGLQFPNYSSELNVNALELDDSALYLCASSIWAAYNEQFFGPGTRLTVL.

There are a few counts of this clone. The chain has TRBV20-1 and TRBJ2-5; D is uncertain. The V and J ends lost 7 bases and 4 bases respectively, with 10 bases between them. Germline assignment: CDR1 DFQATT and CDR2 SNEGSKA (reference sequence). The CDR3 is 11 amino acids. The CDR3 region has the DNA TGCAGTGAGGTGGTTGGAGAGACCCAGTACTTC. This codes for CSEVVGETQYF.